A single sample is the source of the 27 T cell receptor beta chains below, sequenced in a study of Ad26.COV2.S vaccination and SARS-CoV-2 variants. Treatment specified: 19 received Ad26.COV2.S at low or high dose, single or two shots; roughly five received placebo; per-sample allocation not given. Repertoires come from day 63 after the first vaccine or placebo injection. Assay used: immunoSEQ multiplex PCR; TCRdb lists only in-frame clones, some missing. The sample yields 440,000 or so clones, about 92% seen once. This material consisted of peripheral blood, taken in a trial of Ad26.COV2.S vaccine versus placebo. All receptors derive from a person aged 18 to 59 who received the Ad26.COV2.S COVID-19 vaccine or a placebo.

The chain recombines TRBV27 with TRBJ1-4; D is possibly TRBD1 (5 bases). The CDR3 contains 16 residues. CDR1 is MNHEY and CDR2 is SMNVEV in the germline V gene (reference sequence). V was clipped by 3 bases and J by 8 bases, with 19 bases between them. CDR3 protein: CASSFAPGLEGEKLFF. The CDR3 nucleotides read TGTGCCAGCAGTTTCGCCCCGGGACTCGAAGGGGAAAAACTGTTTTTT.

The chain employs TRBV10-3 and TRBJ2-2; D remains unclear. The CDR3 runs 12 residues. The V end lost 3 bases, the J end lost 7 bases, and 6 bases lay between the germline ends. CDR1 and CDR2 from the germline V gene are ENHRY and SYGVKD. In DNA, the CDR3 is TGTGCCATCAGTGACAATGGCGGGGAGCTGTTTTTT. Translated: CAISDNGGELFF.

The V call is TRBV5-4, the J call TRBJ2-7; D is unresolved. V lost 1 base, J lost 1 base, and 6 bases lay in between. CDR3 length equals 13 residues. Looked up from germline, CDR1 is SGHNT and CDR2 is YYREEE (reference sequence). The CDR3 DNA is TGTGCCAGCAGCTTGACCGGATCCTACGAGCAGTACTTC. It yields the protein CASSLTGSYEQYF.

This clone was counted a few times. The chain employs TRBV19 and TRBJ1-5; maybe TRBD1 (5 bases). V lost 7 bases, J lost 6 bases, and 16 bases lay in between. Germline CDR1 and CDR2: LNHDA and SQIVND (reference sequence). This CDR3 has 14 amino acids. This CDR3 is CASNTILGGQPQHF. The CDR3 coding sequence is TGTGCCAGTAATACTATATTGGGGGGTCAGCCCCAGCATTTT.

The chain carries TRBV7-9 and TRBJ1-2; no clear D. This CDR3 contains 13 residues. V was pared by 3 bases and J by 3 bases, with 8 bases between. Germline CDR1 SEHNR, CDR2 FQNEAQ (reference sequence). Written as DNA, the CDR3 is TGTGCCAGCAGCTTGCCAGGCCACTATGGCTACACCTTC. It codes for CASSLPGHYGYTF. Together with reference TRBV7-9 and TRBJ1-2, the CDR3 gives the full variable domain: DTGVSQNPRHKITKRGQNVTFRCDPISEHNRLYWYRQTLGQGPEFLTYFQNEAQLEKSRLLSDRFSAERPKGSFSTLEIQRTEQGDSAMYLCASSLPGHYGYTFGSGTRLTVV.

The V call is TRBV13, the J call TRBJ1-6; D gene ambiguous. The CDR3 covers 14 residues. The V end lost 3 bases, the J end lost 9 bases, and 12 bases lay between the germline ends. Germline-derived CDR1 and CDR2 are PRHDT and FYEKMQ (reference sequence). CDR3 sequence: CASSLGGMVSPLHF. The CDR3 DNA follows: TGTGCCAGCAGCTTGGGCGGGATGGTTTCACCCCTCCACTTT.

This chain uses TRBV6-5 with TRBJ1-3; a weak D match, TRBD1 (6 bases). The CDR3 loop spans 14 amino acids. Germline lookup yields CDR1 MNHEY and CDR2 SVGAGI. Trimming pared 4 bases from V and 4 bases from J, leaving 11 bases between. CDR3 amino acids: CASSLGGVGNTIYF. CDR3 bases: TGTGCCAGCAGTTTAGGGGGGGTGGGAAACACCATATATTTT.

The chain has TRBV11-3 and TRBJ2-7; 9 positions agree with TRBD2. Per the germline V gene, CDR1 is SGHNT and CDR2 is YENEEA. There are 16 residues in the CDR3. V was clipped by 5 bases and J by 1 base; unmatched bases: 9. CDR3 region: CASSLRLAETSYEQYF. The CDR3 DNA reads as TGTGCCAGCAGCCTGCGACTAGCGGAAACTTCCTACGAGCAGTACTTC.

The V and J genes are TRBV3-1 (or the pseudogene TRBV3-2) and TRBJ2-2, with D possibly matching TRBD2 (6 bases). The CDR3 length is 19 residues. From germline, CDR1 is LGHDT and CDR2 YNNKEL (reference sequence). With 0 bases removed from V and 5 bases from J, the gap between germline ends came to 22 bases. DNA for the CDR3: TGTGCCAGCAGCCAAGAAGTGGCGGGATGGGTGGTTGGTACCGGGGAGCTGTTTTTT. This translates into CASSQEVAGWVVGTGELFF.

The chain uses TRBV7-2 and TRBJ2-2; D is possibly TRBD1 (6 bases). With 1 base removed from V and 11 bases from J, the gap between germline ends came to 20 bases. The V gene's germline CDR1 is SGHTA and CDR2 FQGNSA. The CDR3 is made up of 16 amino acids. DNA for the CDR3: TGTGCCAGCAGCTTAGGGACAGCCTCTTCCCGGGGAGAGCTGTTTTTT. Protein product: CASSLGTASSRGELFF.

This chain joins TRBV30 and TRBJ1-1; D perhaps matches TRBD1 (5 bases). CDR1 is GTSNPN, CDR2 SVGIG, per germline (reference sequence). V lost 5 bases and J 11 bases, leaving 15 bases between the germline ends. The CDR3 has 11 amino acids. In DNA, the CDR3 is TGTGCCTGGCATTCGGGGACCAAGGCTTTCTTT. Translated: CAWHSGTKAFF.

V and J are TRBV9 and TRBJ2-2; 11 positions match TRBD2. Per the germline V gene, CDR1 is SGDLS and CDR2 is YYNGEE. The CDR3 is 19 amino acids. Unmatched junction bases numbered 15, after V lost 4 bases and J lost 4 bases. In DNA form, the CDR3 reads TGTGCCAGCAGCCTCCAGCCCCCGACTAGCGGGACCGCCACCGGGGAGCTGTTTTTT. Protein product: CASSLQPPTSGTATGELFF.

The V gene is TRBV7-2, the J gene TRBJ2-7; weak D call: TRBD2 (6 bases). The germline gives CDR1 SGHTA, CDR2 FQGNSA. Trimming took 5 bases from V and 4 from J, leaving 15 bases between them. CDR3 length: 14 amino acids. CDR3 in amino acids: CASSPRESFYEQYF. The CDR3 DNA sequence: TGTGCCAGCAGCCCTCGGGAGTCTTTTTACGAGCAGTACTTC.

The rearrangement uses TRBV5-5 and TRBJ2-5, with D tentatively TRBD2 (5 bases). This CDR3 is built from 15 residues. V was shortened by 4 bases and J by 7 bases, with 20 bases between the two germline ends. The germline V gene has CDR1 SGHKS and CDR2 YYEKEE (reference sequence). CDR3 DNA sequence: TGTGCCAGCAGCCCAGTCTGGGGAGTTTTGGGGACCCAGTACTTC. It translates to CASSPVWGVLGTQYF.

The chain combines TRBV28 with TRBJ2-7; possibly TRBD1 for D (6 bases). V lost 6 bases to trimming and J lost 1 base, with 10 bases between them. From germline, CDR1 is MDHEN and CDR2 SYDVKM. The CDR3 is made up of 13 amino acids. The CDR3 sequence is CASRTTGSYEQYF. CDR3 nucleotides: TGTGCCAGCAGGACTACAGGGTCCTACGAGCAGTACTTC.

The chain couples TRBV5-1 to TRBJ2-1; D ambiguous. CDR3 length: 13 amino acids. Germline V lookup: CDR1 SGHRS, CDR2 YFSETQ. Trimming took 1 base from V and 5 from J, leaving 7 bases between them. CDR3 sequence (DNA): TGCGCCAGCAGCTTGAGGGCCAACAATGAGCAGTTCTTC. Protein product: CASSLRANNEQFF.

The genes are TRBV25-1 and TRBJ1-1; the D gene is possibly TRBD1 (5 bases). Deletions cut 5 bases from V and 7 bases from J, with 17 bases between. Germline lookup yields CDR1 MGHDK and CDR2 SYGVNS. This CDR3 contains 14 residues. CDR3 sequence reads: CASSTIGNRLEAFF. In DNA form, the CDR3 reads TGTGCCAGCAGTACAATTGGGAACAGGCTTGAAGCTTTCTTT.

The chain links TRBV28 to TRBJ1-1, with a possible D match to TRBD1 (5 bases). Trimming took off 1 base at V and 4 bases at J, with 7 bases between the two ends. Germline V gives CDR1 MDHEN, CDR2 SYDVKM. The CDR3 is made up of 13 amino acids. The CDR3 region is CASSLSGRTEAFF. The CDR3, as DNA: TGTGCCAGCAGTTTATCAGGGCGCACTGAAGCTTTCTTT.

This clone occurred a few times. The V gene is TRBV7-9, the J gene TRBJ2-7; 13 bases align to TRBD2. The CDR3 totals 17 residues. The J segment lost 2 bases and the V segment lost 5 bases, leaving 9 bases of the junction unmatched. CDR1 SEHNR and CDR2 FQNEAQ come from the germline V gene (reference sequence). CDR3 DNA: TGTGCCAGCAGCCCCCCCCTTGGACTAGCGGGAGCCTACGAGCAGTACTTC. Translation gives CASSPPLGLAGAYEQYF.

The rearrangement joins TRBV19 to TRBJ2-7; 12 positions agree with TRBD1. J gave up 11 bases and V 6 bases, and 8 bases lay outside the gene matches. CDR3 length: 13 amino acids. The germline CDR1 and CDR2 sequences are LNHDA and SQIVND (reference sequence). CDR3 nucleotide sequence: TGTGCCAGTAGCACCGGGACAGGGGGCAGGAAGTACTTC. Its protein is CASSTGTGGRKYF.

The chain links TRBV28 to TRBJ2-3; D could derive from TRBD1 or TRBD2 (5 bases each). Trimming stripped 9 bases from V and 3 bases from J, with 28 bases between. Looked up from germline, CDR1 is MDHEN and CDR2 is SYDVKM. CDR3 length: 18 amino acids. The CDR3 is CASEGLGRSRRGTDTQYF. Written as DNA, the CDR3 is TGTGCCAGTGAGGGGCTAGGTCGGTCCAGGCGCGGGACAGATACGCAGTATTTT.

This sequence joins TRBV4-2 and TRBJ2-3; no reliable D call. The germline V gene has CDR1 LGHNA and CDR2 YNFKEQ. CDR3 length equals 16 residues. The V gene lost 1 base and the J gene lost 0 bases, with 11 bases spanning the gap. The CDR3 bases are TGTGCCAGCAGCCAAGTATCGGCGGCTAGCACAGATACGCAGTATTTT. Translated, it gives CASSQVSAASTDTQYF.

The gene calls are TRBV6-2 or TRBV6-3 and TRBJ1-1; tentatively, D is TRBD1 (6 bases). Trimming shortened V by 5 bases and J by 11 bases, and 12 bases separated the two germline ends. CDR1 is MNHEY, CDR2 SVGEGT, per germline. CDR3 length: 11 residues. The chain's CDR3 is CASSNTGLAFF. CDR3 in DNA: TGTGCCAGCAGTAACACAGGGTTGGCTTTCTTT.

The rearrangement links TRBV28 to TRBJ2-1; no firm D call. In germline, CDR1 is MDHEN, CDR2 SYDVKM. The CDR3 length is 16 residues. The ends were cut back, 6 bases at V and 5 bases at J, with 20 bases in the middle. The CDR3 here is CASSSRPIMRNNEQFF. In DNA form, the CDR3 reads TGTGCCAGCAGCTCCCGACCGATTATGAGGAACAATGAGCAGTTCTTC. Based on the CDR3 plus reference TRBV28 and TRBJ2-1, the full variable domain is DVKVTQSSRYLVKRTGEKVFLECVQDMDHENMFWYRQDPGLGLRLIYFSYDVKMKEKGDIPEGYSVSREKKERFSLILESASTNQTSMYLCASSSRPIMRNNEQFFGPGTRLTVL.

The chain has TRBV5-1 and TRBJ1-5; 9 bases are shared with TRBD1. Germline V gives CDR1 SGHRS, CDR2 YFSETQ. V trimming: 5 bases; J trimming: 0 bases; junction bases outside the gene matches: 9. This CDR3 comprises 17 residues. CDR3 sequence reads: CASRPGQGQNSNQPQHF. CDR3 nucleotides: TGCGCCAGCAGGCCCGGACAGGGGCAAAATAGCAATCAGCCCCAGCATTTT.

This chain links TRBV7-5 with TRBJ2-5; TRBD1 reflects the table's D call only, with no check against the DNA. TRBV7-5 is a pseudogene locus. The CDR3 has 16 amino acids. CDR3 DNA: TGTGCCAGAAATCCCCCTAAGGGTCAGGGTTGTGAGACCCAGTACTTC. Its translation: CARNPPKGQGCETQYF.

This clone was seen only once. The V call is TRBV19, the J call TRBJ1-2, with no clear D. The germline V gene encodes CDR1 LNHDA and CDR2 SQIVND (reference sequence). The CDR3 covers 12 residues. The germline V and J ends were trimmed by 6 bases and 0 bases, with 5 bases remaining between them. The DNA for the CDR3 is TGTGCCAGTAGAGAGGCTAACTATGGCTACACCTTC. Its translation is CASREANYGYTF.